This T cell receptor beta chain was identified during a study of post-analysis software for immune sequencing data. Study context: Included courses were relapsing-remitting and secondary progressive multiple sclerosis; progressive-relapsing multiple sclerosis was also included.

The TCR beta cDNA libraries carried unique molecular identifiers. From the PCR reads, TCRdb called clonotypes with MiXCR, one entry per CDR3 protein. The sample records 650,000 to 850,000 distinct CDR3 sequences, roughly half being singletons. This TCR was sampled from a girl aged 10-17 years with multiple sclerosis. The sample comprised blood.

The CDR3 coding sequence is TGTGCCTGGAGTCAGGGAACTGCCTACGAGCAGTACTTC. This translates into CAWSQGTAYEQYF. The chain uses TRBV30 and TRBJ2-5, with D possibly matching TRBD1 (5 bases). The end of the DNA fits TRBJ2-7 better, so the J call may be wrong. This CDR3 comprises 13 residues. Germline loops: CDR1 GTSNPN, CDR2 SVGIG (reference sequence).